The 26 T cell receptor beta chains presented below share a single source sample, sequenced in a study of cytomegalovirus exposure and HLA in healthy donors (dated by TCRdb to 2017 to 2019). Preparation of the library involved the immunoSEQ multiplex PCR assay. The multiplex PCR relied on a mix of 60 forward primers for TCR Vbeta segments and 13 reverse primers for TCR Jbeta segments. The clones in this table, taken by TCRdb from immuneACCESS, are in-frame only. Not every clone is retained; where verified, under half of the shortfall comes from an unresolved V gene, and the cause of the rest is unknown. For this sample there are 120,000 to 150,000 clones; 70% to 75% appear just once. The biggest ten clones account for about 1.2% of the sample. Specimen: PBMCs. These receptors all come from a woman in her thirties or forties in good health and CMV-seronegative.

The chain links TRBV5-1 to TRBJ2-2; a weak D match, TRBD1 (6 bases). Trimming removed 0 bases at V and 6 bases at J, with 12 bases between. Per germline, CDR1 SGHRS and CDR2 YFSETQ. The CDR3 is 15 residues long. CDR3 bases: TGCGCCAGCAGCTTGGTCAGGGGAGCGGCCGGGGAGCTGTTTTTT. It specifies CASSLVRGAAGELFF.

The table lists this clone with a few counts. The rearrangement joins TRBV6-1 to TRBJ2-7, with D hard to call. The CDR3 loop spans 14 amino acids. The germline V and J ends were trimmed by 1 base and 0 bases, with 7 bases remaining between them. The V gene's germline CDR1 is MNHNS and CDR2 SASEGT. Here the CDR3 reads CASSEESSSYEQYF. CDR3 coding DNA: TGTGCCAGCAGTGAAGAATCTAGCTCCTACGAGCAGTACTTC.

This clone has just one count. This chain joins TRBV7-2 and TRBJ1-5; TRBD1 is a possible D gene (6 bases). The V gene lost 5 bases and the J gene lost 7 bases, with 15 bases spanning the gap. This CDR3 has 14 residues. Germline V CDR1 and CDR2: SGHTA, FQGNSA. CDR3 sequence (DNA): TGTGCCAGCAGCCCTCAGGGGTTGGGGCAGCCCCAGCATTTT. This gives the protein CASSPQGLGQPQHF.

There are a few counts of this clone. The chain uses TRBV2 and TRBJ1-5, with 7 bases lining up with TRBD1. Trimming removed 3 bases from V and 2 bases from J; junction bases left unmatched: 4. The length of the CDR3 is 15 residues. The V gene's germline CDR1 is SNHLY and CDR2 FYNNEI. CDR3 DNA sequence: TGTGCCAGCAGTGAGGGCCAGGGGGGCAATCAGCCCCAGCATTTT. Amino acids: CASSEGQGGNQPQHF.

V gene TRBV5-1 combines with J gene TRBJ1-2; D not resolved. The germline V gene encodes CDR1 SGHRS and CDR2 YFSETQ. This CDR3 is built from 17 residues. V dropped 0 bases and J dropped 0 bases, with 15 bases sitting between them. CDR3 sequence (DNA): TGCGCCAGCAGCTTGGGGCGGGCAGACCCAACTAACTATGGCTACACCTTC. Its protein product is CASSLGRADPTNYGYTF. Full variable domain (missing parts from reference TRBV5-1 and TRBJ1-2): KAGVTQTPRYLIKTRGQQVTLSCSPISGHRSVSWYQQTPGQGLQFLFEYFSETQRNKGNFPGRFSGRQFSNSRSEMNVSTLELGDSALYLCASSLGRADPTNYGYTFGSGTRLTVV.

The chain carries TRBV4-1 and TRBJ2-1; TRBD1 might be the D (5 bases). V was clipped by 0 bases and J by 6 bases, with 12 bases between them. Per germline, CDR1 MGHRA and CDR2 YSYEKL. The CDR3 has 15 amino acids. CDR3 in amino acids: CASSQDRTRGNEQFF. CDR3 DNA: TGCGCCAGCAGCCAAGATCGAACAAGGGGCAATGAGCAGTTCTTC.

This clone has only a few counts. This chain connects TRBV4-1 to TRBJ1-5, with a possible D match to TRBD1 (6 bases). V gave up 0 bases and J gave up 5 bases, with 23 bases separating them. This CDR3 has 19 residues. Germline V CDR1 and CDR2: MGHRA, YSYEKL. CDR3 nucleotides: TGCGCCAGCAGCCAAGATTTGACAGGAGGTCGTGGGAGTGATCAGCCCCAGCATTTT. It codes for CASSQDLTGGRGSDQPQHF.

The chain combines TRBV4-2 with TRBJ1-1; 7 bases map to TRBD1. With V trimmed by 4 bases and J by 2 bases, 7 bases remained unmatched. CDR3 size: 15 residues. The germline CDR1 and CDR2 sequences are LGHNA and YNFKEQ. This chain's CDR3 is CASSLEGALNTEAFF. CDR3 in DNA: TGTGCCAGCAGCCTTGAGGGGGCGCTTAACACTGAAGCTTTCTTT.

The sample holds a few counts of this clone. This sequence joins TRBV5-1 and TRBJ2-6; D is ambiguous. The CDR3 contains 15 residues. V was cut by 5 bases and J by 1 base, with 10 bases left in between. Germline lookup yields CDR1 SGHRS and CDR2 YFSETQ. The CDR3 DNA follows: TGCGCCAGCAGGGCAGAAGTTTCTGGGGCCAACGTCCTGACTTTC. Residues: CASRAEVSGANVLTF.

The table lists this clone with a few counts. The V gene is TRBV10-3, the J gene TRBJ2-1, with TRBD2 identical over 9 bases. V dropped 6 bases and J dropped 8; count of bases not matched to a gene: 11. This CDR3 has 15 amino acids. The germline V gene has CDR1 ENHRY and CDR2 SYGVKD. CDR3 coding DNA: TGTGCCATCAGACCCATAGCGGGGGAAGGGGATGAGCAGTTCTTC. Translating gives CAIRPIAGEGDEQFF.

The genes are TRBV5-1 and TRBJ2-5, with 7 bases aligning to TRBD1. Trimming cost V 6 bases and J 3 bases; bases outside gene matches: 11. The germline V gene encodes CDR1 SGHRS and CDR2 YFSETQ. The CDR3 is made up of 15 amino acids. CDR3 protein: CASTSSGTAEETQYF. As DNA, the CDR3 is TGCGCCAGCACCTCCTCCGGGACAGCTGAAGAGACCCAGTACTTC. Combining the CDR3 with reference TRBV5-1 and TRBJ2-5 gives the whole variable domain KAGVTQTPRYLIKTRGQQVTLSCSPISGHRSVSWYQQTPGQGLQFLFEYFSETQRNKGNFPGRFSGRQFSNSRSEMNVSTLELGDSALYLCASTSSGTAEETQYFGPGTRLLVL.

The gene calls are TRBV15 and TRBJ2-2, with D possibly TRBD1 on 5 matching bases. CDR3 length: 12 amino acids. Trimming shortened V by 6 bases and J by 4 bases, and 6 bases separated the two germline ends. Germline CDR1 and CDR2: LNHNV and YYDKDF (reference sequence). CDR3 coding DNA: TGTGCCACCAGAGGGGCCACCGGGGAGCTGTTTTTT. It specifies CATRGATGELFF.

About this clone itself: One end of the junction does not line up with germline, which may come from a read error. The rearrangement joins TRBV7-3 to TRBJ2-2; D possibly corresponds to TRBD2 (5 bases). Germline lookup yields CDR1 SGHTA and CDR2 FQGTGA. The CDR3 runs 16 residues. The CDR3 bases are TGTGCCAGCAGCTTAAGTTCCACCTCCAACACCGGGGAGCTGCTTTTT. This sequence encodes CASSLSSTSNTGELLF.

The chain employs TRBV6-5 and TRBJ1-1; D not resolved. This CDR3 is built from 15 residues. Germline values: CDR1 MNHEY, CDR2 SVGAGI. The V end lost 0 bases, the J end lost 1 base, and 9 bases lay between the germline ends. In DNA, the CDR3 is TGTGCCAGCAGTTACTCTTGGGCGGGGAACACTGAAGCTTTCTTT. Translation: CASSYSWAGNTEAFF.

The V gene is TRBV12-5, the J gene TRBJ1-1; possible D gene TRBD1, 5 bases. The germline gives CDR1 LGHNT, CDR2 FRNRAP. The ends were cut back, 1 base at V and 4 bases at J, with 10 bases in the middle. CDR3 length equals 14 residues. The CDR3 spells CASGLEQDGTEAFF. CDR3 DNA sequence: TGTGCTAGTGGTTTGGAACAGGACGGCACTGAAGCTTTCTTT.

As DNA, the CDR3 is TGTGCCAGCTCAGAGACTAGCGGGGTAATATACAATGAGCAGTTCTTC. This codes for CASSETSGVIYNEQFF. The chain joins TRBV18 to TRBJ2-1, with 11 positions matching TRBD2. Germline CDR1 is KGHSH and CDR2 is LQKENI. V lost 5 bases and J lost 4; bases outside the gene matches: 7. The CDR3 runs 16 residues.

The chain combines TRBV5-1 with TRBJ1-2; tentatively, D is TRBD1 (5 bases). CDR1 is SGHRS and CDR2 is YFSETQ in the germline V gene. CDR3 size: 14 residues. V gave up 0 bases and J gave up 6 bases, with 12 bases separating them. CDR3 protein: CASSLASGLDGYTF. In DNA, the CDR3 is TGCGCCAGCAGCTTGGCCTCAGGGCTGGATGGCTACACCTTC. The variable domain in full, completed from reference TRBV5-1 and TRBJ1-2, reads KAGVTQTPRYLIKTRGQQVTLSCSPISGHRSVSWYQQTPGQGLQFLFEYFSETQRNKGNFPGRFSGRQFSNSRSEMNVSTLELGDSALYLCASSLASGLDGYTFGSGTRLTVV.

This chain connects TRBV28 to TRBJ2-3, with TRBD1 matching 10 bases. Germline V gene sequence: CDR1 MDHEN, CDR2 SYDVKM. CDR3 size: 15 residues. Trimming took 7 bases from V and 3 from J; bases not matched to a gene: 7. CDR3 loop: CASTPRGQGTDTQYF. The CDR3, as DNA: TGTGCCAGCACCCCGAGGGGACAGGGGACAGATACGCAGTATTTT.

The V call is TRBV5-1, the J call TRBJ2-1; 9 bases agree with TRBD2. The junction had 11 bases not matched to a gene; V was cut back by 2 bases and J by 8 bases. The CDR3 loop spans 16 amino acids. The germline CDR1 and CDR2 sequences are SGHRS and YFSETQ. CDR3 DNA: TGCGCCAGCAGCTTCAGCGGGGGGCCAGGCTTCTATGAGCAGTTCTTC. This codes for CASSFSGGPGFYEQFF.

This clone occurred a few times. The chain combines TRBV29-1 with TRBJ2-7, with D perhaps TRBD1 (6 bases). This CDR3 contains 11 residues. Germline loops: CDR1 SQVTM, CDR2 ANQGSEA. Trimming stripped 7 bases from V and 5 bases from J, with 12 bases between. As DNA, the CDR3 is TGCAGCGCCTTACAGGGCGACGAGCAGTACTTC. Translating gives CSALQGDEQYF.

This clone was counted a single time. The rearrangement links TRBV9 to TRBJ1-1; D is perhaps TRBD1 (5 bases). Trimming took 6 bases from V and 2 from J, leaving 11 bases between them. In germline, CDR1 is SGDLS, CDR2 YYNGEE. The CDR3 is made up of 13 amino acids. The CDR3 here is CASTQGVNTEAFF. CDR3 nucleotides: TGTGCCAGCACCCAAGGGGTAAACACTGAAGCTTTCTTT.

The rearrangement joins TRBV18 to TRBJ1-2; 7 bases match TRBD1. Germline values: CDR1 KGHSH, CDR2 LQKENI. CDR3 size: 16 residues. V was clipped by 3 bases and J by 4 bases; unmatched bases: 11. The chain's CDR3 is CASSPTGTAGAYGYTF. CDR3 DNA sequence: TGTGCCAGCTCACCCACCGGGACAGCCGGGGCCTATGGCTACACCTTC. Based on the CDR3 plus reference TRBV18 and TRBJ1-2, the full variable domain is NAGVMQNPRHLVRRRGQEARLRCSPMKGHSHVYWYRQLPEEGLKFMVYLQKENIIDESGMPKERFSAEFPKEGPSILRIQQVVRGDSAAYFCASSPTGTAGAYGYTFGSGTRLTVV.

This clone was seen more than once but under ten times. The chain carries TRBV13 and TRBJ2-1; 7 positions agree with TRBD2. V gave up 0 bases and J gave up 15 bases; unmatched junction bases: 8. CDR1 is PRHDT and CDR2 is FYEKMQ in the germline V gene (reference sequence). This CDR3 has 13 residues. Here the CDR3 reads CASSLGVAGRAFF. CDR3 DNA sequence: TGTGCCAGCAGCTTAGGAGTGGCAGGGAGGGCGTTCTTC. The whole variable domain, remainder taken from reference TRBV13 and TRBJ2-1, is AAGVIQSPRHLIKEKRETATLKCYPIPRHDTVYWYQQGPGQDPQFLISFYEKMQSDKGSIPDRFSAQQFSDYHSELNMSSLELGDSALYFCASSLGVAGRAFFGPGTRLTVL.

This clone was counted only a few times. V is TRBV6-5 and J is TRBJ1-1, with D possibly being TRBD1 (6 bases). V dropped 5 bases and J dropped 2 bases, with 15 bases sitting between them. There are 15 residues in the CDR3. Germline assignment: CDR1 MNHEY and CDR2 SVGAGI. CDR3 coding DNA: TGTGCCAGCAGTCGCATTCGGACAGCAAACACTGAAGCTTTCTTT. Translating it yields CASSRIRTANTEAFF.

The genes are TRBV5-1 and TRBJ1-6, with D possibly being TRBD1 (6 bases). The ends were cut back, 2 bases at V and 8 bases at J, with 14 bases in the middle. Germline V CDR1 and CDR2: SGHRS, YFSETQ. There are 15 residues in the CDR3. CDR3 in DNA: TGCGCCAGCAGCTTACTAGGACAGTCGGATTCACCCCTCCACTTT. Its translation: CASSLLGQSDSPLHF.

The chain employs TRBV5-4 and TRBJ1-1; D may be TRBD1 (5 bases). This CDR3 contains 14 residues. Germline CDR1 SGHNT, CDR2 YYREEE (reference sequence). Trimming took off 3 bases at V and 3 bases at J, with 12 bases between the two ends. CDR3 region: CASSSRQPYTEAFF. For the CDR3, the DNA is TGTGCCAGCAGCTCCCGACAGCCGTACACTGAAGCTTTCTTT.